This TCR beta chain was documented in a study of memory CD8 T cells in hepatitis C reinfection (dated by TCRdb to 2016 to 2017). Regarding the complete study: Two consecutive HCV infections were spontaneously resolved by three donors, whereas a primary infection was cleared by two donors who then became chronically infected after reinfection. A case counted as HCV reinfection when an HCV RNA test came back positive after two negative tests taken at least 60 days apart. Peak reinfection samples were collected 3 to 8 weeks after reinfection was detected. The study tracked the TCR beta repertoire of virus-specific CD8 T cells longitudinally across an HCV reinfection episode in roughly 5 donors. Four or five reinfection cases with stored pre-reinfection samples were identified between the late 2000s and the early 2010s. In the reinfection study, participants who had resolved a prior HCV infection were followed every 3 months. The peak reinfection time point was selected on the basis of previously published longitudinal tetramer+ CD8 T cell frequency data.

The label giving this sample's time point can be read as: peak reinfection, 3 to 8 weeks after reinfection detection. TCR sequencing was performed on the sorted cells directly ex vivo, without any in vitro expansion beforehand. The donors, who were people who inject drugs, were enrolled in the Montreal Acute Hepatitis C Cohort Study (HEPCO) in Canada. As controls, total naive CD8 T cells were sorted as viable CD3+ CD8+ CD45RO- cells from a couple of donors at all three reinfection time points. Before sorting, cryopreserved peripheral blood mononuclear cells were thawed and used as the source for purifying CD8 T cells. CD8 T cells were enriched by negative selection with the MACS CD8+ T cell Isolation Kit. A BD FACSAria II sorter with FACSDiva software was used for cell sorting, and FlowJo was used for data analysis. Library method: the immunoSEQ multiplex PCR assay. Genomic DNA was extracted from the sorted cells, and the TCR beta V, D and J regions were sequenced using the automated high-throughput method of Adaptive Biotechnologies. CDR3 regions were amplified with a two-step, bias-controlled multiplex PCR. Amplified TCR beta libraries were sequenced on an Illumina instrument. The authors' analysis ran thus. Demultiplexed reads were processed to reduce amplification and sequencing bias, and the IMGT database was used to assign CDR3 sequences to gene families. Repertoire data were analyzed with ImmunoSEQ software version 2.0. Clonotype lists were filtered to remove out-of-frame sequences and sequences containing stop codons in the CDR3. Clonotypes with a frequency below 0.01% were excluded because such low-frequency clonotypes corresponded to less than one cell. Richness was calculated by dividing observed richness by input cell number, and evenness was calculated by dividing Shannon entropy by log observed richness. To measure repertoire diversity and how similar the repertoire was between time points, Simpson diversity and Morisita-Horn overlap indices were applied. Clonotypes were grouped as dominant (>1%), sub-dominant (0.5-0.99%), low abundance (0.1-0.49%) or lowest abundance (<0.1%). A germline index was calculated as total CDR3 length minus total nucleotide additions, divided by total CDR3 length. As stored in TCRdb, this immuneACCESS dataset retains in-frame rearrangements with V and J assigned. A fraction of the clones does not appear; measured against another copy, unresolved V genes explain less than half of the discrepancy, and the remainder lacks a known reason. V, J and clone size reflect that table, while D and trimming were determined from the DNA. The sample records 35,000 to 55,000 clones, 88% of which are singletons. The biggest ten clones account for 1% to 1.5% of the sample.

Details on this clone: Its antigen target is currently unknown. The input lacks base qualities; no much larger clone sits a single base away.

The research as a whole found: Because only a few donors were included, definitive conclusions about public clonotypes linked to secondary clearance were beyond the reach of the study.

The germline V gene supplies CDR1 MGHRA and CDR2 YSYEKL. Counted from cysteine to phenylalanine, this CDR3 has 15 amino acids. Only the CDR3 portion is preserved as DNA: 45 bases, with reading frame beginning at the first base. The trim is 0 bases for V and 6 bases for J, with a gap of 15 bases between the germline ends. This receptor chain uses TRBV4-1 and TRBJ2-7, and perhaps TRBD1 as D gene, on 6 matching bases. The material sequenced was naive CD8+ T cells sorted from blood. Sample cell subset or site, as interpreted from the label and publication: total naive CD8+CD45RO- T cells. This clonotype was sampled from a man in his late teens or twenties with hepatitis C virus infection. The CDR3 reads CASSQETGSPVEQYF. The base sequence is TGCGCCAGCAGCCAAGAAACAGGGTCCCCGGTCGAGCAGTACTTC.